This entry lists 20 T cell receptor beta chains sequenced from one sample in a study of cytomegalovirus exposure and HLA in healthy donors. Data came from immunoSEQ multiplex PCR; TCRdb stores just in-frame clones and leaves some out. The sample consists of under 95,000 clones, roughly 90% of them appearing once. Sequencing was done on a sample of PBMCs. The receptors shown here come from a man aged 30 to 45 in good health and CMV-seronegative.

V usage is TRBV7-3 and J usage is TRBJ2-1; 14 bases agree with TRBD2. With V trimmed by 4 bases and J by 9 bases, 5 bases remained unmatched. Germline loops: CDR1 SGHTA, CDR2 FQGTGA. There are 15 residues in the CDR3. The CDR3 here is CASSWGTSGRAEQFF. The CDR3 coding sequence is TGTGCCAGCAGCTGGGGGACTAGCGGGAGAGCTGAGCAGTTCTTC.

This clone was seen a single time. The genes are TRBV11-2 and TRBJ2-5; 8 bases match TRBD2. The CDR3 is 16 residues long. Germline-derived CDR1 and CDR2 are SGHAT and FQNNGV. Trimming took 1 base from V and 5 from J; bases not matched to a gene: 9. CDR3 sequence reads: CASSLGPGGPLETQYF. CDR3 sequence (DNA): TGTGCCAGCAGCTTAGGCCCGGGAGGGCCGTTGGAGACCCAGTACTTC.

The chain is built from TRBV4-1 and TRBJ2-5; D perhaps matches TRBD1 (6 bases). Germline loops: CDR1 MGHRA, CDR2 YSYEKL. This CDR3 contains 18 residues. Between the trimmed V and J ends, which lost 1 base and 5 bases, there was a span of 23 bases. CDR3 coding DNA: TGCGCCAGCAGCCAAGGGGATGGCAGATCCAGGGGTTTGGAGACCCAGTACTTC. Translating it yields CASSQGDGRSRGLETQYF.

The chain has TRBV5-5 and TRBJ2-7; maybe TRBD1 (5 bases). Germline CDR1 is SGHKS and CDR2 is YYEKEE (reference sequence). Trimming cost V 0 bases and J 6 bases, with 7 bases left between them. The CDR3 has 12 amino acids. The CDR3 DNA sequence: TGTGCCAGCAGCTTGGTCCAGGGCGAGCAGTACTTC. Translation: CASSLVQGEQYF.

On this clone: Within the sample, other DNA sequences also encode this same CDR3. The chain employs TRBV29-1 and TRBJ2-3, with 10 nucleotides matching TRBD2. The V and J ends lost 6 bases and 3 bases, in that order; junction bases with no gene match: 3. There are 13 residues in the CDR3. The germline CDR1 and CDR2 sequences are SQVTM and ANQGSEA. The CDR3 coding sequence is TGCAGCGTGCGTAGCGGGGGGACAGATACGCAGTATTTT. It yields the protein CSVRSGGTDTQYF.

This clone was detected once. The CDR3 loop is CASSRVSLNTEAFF. In nucleotides, the CDR3 is TGTGCCAGCAGCCGGGTCTCTTTGAACACTGAAGCTTTCTTT. The V and J genes are TRBV9 and TRBJ1-1; D not certain. The germline V gene has CDR1 SGDLS and CDR2 YYNGEE. The CDR3 totals 14 residues. Deletions cut 4 bases from V and 0 bases from J, with 10 bases between.

The chain combines TRBV19 with TRBJ1-1, with TRBD1 matching 12 bases. The CDR3 loop spans 15 amino acids. Germline-derived CDR1 and CDR2 are LNHDA and SQIVND (reference sequence). With 7 bases clipped from V and 6 bases from J, the junction kept 9 bases outside the gene matches. CDR3 DNA: TGTGCCAGTATTACCCGGGACAGGGGGCTCGCTGAAGCTTTCTTT. This codes for CASITRDRGLAEAFF.

V is TRBV6-1 and J is TRBJ2-6, with 7 bases identical to TRBD1. This CDR3 is 16 amino acids long. The J segment lost 2 bases and the V segment lost 3 bases, leaving 4 bases of the junction unmatched. The germline V gene encodes CDR1 MNHNS and CDR2 SASEGT. In DNA, the CDR3 is TGTGCCAGCAGTGAGCAGGGGACAGCTGGGGCCAACGTCCTGACTTTC. This codes for CASSEQGTAGANVLTF.

The chain joins TRBV5-1 to TRBJ2-7, with 10 bases matching TRBD2. CDR1 is SGHRS and CDR2 is YFSETQ in the germline V gene. J lost 3 bases, V lost 0 bases, and 3 bases had no gene match. CDR3 length: 15 residues. This CDR3 is CASSLELAGHYEQYF. Written as DNA, the CDR3 is TGCGCCAGCAGCTTGGAACTAGCGGGACACTACGAGCAGTACTTC.

For this clone: Other DNA sequences in this specimen translate into the identical CDR3. The rearrangement joins TRBV10-3 to TRBJ2-7, with D perhaps TRBD1 (6 bases). This CDR3 has 12 residues. Germline loops: CDR1 ENHRY, CDR2 SYGVKD. Trimming removed 11 bases at V and 3 bases at J, with 14 bases between. This CDR3 reads CAVAGTNYEQYF. As DNA, the CDR3 is TGTGCCGTTGCCGGGACAAACTACGAGCAGTACTTC.

The rearrangement links TRBV4-1 to TRBJ2-1, with D possibly matching TRBD2 (5 bases). Looked up from germline, CDR1 is MGHRA and CDR2 is YSYEKL. The CDR3 is made up of 17 amino acids. The V and J ends lost 3 bases and 7 bases respectively, with 22 bases between them. In DNA, the CDR3 is TGCGCCAGCAGCCAGAATTTGCGACTAATGACGTTGAATGAGCAGTTCTTC. It yields the protein CASSQNLRLMTLNEQFF.

The rearrangement uses TRBV30 and TRBJ2-1; 9 bases are shared with TRBD1. Germline CDR1 reads GTSNPN; CDR2 reads SVGIG (reference sequence). The CDR3 runs to 16 residues. With 0 bases clipped from V and 3 bases from J, the junction kept 6 bases outside the gene matches. The CDR3 here is CAWSVIPGQGYNEQFF. In DNA, the CDR3 is TGTGCCTGGAGTGTAATCCCGGGACAGGGCTACAATGAGCAGTTCTTC.

The rearrangement links TRBV7-9 to TRBJ2-7, with 9 positions matching TRBD1. The CDR3 has 12 amino acids. Germline V gene sequence: CDR1 SEHNR, CDR2 FQNEAQ (reference sequence). With 4 bases clipped from V and 8 bases from J, the junction kept 3 bases outside the gene matches. For the CDR3, the DNA is TGTGCCAGCAGCTCCGACAGGGGGAAGCAGTACTTC. This sequence encodes CASSSDRGKQYF.

The genes are TRBV5-1 and TRBJ2-5, with TRBD2 matching 12 bases. Germline assignment: CDR1 SGHRS and CDR2 YFSETQ. Trimming removed 4 bases from V and 5 bases from J; junction bases left unmatched: 3. The CDR3 spans 14 residues. Here the CDR3 reads CASSPTSGGETQYF. DNA of the CDR3: TGCGCCAGCAGCCCGACTAGCGGGGGTGAGACCCAGTACTTC. Supplemented by reference TRBV5-1 and TRBJ2-5, the full variable domain reads KAGVTQTPRYLIKTRGQQVTLSCSPISGHRSVSWYQQTPGQGLQFLFEYFSETQRNKGNFPGRFSGRQFSNSRSEMNVSTLELGDSALYLCASSPTSGGETQYFGPGTRLLVL.

The chain employs TRBV27 and TRBJ2-3, with D possibly matching TRBD2 (5 bases). CDR3 length equals 15 residues. Germline-derived CDR1 and CDR2 are MNHEY and SMNVEV (reference sequence). Trimming removed 6 bases from V and 4 bases from J, with 17 bases in between. As DNA, the CDR3 is TGTGCCAGCAGGTTAACTAGATTAGGCGCAGATACGCAGTATTTT. As protein: CASRLTRLGADTQYF.

This clone has just one count. The V gene is TRBV6-6, the J gene TRBJ2-5, with D unclear. The CDR3 sequence is 11 residues long. Trimming took 8 bases from V and 2 from J, leaving 6 bases between them. Looked up from germline, CDR1 is MNHNY and CDR2 is SVGAGI (reference sequence). The DNA for the CDR3 is TGTGCCAGCTACATACAAGAGACCCAGTACTTC. Its translation is CASYIQETQYF.

This clone was counted only a few times. This chain joins TRBV2 and TRBJ2-7, with 11 bases aligning to TRBD1. The germline V gene encodes CDR1 SNHLY and CDR2 FYNNEI. The CDR3 runs 13 residues. V trimming: 7 bases; J trimming: 4 bases; junction bases outside the gene matches: 3. The CDR3 DNA sequence: TGTGCCAGCAAGGGACAGGGGGTGTACGAGCAGTACTTC. Protein: CASKGQGVYEQYF.

The J gene is TRBJ2-1, the V gene TRBV6-6; tentatively, D is TRBD2 (6 bases). The CDR3 totals 14 residues. Germline-derived CDR1 and CDR2 are MNHNY and SVGAGI (reference sequence). Trimming removed 7 bases from V and 0 bases from J, with 10 bases in between. CDR3 in DNA: TGTGCCAGCACCCGGGACTTCTCCTACAATGAGCAGTTCTTC. Protein product: CASTRDFSYNEQFF.

The chain combines TRBV2 with TRBJ2-7, with no clear D. The CDR3 runs 13 residues. Germline CDR1 reads SNHLY; CDR2 reads FYNNEI. Between the trimmed V and J ends, which lost 8 bases and 4 bases, there was a span of 15 bases. For the CDR3, the DNA is TGTGCCAGCGGAATACAGACCCCTTACGAGCAGTACTTC. Its translation: CASGIQTPYEQYF.

Written as DNA, the CDR3 is TGCAGTGCGCCGCGGGAGGTCGGGCAGTTCTTC. This encodes CSAPREVGQFF. This chain joins TRBV20-1 and TRBJ2-1, with 8 bases fitting TRBD2. The V gene end was trimmed by 6 bases and the J gene end by 12 bases; junction bases not matched to a gene: 7. From germline, CDR1 is DFQATT and CDR2 SNEGSKA (reference sequence). The CDR3 is 11 amino acids.